This T cell receptor beta chain was documented in a study of blood T cell repertoires in COVID-19. Repertoires were generated with immunoSEQ multiplex PCR, while TCRdb's copy carries only in-frame clones and drops some. The sample has roughly 200,000 clones; around 86% are singletons. V was cut by 3 bases and J by 0 bases, with 15 bases left in between. Germline assignment: CDR1 MGHRA and CDR2 YSYEKL. This CDR3 is built from 17 residues. Input material: PBMCs or T cells enriched from blood (not recorded which). The chain combines TRBV4-1 with TRBJ1-3; D is uncertain. The receptor was isolated from a young man in a cohort exposed to, infected with or recovered from COVID-19 (not recorded which). CDR3 nucleotide sequence: TGCGCCAGCAGCCAGGACTTACTACGGATCTCTGGAAACACCATATATTTT. Amino acids: CASSQDLLRISGNTIYF.